The 8 T cell receptor beta chains listed next were all sequenced from one sample in a study of blood T cell repertoires in COVID-19. Profiling relied on immunoSEQ multiplex PCR, and the TCRdb table lists in-frame clones only, not all of them. The repertoire holds roughly 300,000 clones, 88% seen once, with about 8.6% in the top ten. The sequenced material came from peripheral blood. These receptors were taken from a young man with active or convalescent COVID-19.

The gene calls are TRBV5-1 and TRBJ1-1, with D possibly TRBD1 on 5 matching bases. The germline V gene encodes CDR1 SGHRS and CDR2 YFSETQ. V lost 8 bases, J lost 4 bases, and 15 bases lay in between. The CDR3 totals 13 residues. CDR3 in DNA: TGCGCCAGTTCCGTCGGGGGTGGCACTGAAGCTTTCTTT. Translated: CASSVGGGTEAFF.

The V and J genes are TRBV2 and TRBJ1-2, with 10 bases fitting TRBD1. The CDR3 is 14 amino acids. Germline-derived CDR1 and CDR2 are SNHLY and FYNNEI. The ends lost 4 bases at V and 3 bases at J; junction bases unmatched: 2. The CDR3 is CASSGQGAYYGYTF. CDR3 nucleotides: TGTGCCAGCAGTGGACAGGGGGCTTACTATGGCTACACCTTC.

This chain joins TRBV27 and TRBJ2-7, with D unclear. Germline values: CDR1 MNHEY, CDR2 SMNVEV (reference sequence). The V end lost 5 bases, the J end lost 2 bases, and 13 bases lay between the germline ends. CDR3 length: 14 residues. CDR3: CASSQVGPPYEQYF. The CDR3 nucleotides are TGTGCCAGCAGTCAAGTTGGGCCCCCCTACGAGCAGTACTTC.

The chain couples TRBV5-1 to TRBJ2-5; 7 nucleotides align to TRBD1. The CDR3 has 14 amino acids. V trimming: 1 base; J trimming: 1 base; junction bases outside the gene matches: 1. CDR1 and CDR2 from the germline V gene are SGHRS and YFSETQ. The CDR3 DNA reads as TGCGCCAGCAGCTTGACAGGGGTCCAAGAGACCCAGTACTTC. Amino acids: CASSLTGVQETQYF.

V and J are TRBV5-1 and TRBJ1-1; possibly TRBD1 for D (5 bases). Trimming removed 7 bases from V and 1 base from J, with 14 bases in between. The CDR3 is 14 amino acids. Looked up from germline, CDR1 is SGHRS and CDR2 is YFSETQ. CDR3 coding DNA: TGCGCCAGCCGGACGGGGGTAGGGAACACTGAAGCTTTCTTT. The encoded protein is CASRTGVGNTEAFF.

This chain joins TRBV4-1 and TRBJ2-2, with TRBD1 matching over 8 bases. The CDR3 has 16 residues. Germline V gene sequence: CDR1 MGHRA, CDR2 YSYEKL. Trimming removed 4 bases from V and 6 bases from J; junction bases left unmatched: 10. The CDR3 sequence: CASSPWTGPGAGELFF. The CDR3 coding sequence is TGCGCCAGCAGCCCCTGGACAGGGCCAGGAGCCGGGGAGCTGTTTTTT.

This chain connects TRBV4-1 to TRBJ1-2; TRBD1 aligns across 11 bases. The length of the CDR3 is 18 residues. CDR1 is MGHRA, CDR2 YSYEKL, per germline. The trim removed 0 bases at V and 3 bases at J, leaving 9 bases unmatched. Here the CDR3 reads CASSQDRWGTGGDYGYTF. CDR3 nucleotide sequence: TGCGCCAGCAGCCAAGATCGATGGGGGACAGGGGGAGACTATGGCTACACCTTC.

This clone occurred once. The V call is TRBV6-1, the J call TRBJ2-3; possibly TRBD2 for D (6 bases). CDR1 and CDR2 (germline): MNHNS, SASEGT. V lost 2 bases to trimming and J lost 4 bases, with 19 bases between them. This CDR3 has 17 amino acids. This CDR3 reads CASSELEAGRASDTQYF. The CDR3 DNA follows: TGTGCCAGCAGTGAATTAGAGGCGGGGCGGGCATCAGATACGCAGTATTTT.